The 15 T cell receptor beta chains listed next were all sequenced from one sample in a study of tumor-infiltrating lymphocytes in primary liver carcinoma. Using a constant-region primer together with ProtoScript II reverse transcriptase, TCR beta cDNA was made from roughly 520 ng of total RNA. Three nested multiplex PCR rounds, a slightly modified ARM-PCR method, built the TCR beta libraries. Use of TRBV1-TRBV30 forward primers with a C-beta reverse primer characterized the first two PCR rounds, which lasted around 10 cycles each. TCRdb re-analysed the multiplex PCR reads in MiXCR, keeping a single row per CDR3 protein. The table has 200,000 or so distinct CDR3 sequences, around 60% seen once. In addition to blood RNA drawn from unsorted whole blood, germline DNA was extracted. Sequencing used peripheral blood. The receptors shown here come from a woman in her sixties with primary liver carcinoma and hepatitis B virus infection.

A note on this clonotype: The junction does not match germline at one end; this may be a read error. This rearrangement joins TRBV11-1 to TRBJ2-5; the D is unclear. In germline, CDR1 is SGHAT, CDR2 FQDESV (reference sequence). The CDR3 has 14 amino acids. The CDR3, as DNA: TGTGCCAACAGCTTAATGGGAAACCAAGAGACCCAGTACTTC. Protein: CANSLMGNQETQYF.

As regards this clonotype: A much larger clonotype is one base distant, so this may be a read error. This is likely a read error, given that the CDR3 carries no conserved phenylalanine or tryptophan at its end. The chain has TRBV13 and TRBJ1-2, with D maybe TRBD1 (6 bases). The V end was cut by 8 bases, the J end by 4 bases, with 20 bases between. This CDR3 contains 15 residues. Germline assignment: CDR1 PRHDT and CDR2 FYEKMQ (reference sequence). The CDR3 nucleotides are TGTGCCAGCGGGTTGGGATTAGGACAGTTCTATGGCTACACCGTC. It yields the protein CASGLGLGQFYGYTV.

This chain joins TRBV12-3 or TRBV12-4 and TRBJ1-1, with 10 bases lining up with TRBD1. This CDR3 has 14 amino acids. V lost 8 bases to trimming and J lost 4 bases; unmatched junction nucleotides: 7. CDR3 nucleotides: TGTGCCAGCGGTACCGGACAGGGGGTCACTGAAGCTTTCTTT. It is translated as CASGTGQGVTEAFF.

The rearrangement uses TRBV14 and TRBJ2-7; 9 nucleotides agree with TRBD2. J gave up 1 base and V 1 base, and 2 bases lay outside the gene matches. The CDR3 is 15 amino acids. The germline CDR1 and CDR2 sequences are SGHDN and FVKESK. The CDR3 nucleotides are TGTGCCAGCAGCCAAGGCGGGAGGGGATCCTACGAGCAGTACTTC. Protein: CASSQGGRGSYEQYF.

Points on this clonotype: At one end the junction does not follow the germline gene, possibly because of a read error. The chain employs TRBV4-2 and TRBJ1-5; 7 nucleotides align to TRBD1. Germline CDR1 and CDR2: LGHNA and YNFKEQ. This CDR3 is 15 amino acids long. The CDR3 region has the DNA TGTGTCAGCAGTCAAGGGGGCAGGGGAAATCAGCCCCAGCATTTT. Protein sequence: CVSSQGGRGNQPQHF.

In regard to this clonotype: This may stem from a read error, because a much larger clone lies one nucleotide away. CDR3 residues: CASRHLRGLVTEAFF. In DNA form, the CDR3 reads TGCGCCAGCAGACACTTGCGGGGATTGGTCACTGAAGCTTTCTTT. The chain recombines TRBV4-1 with TRBJ1-1, with D unclear. This CDR3 has 15 residues. Trimming took 6 bases from V and 4 from J, leaving 18 bases between them. Germline assignment: CDR1 MGHRA and CDR2 YSYEKL.

This clonotype occurred a few times. The chain recombines TRBV30 with TRBJ1-3; unclear D gene. The CDR3 consists of 12 residues. V gave up 3 bases and J gave up 3 bases, with 6 bases separating them. Germline-derived CDR1 and CDR2 are GTSNPN and SVGIG (reference sequence). CDR3 DNA sequence: TGTGCCTGGAGGTCGGTTGGAAACACCATATATTTT. Amino acids: CAWRSVGNTIYF.

This clonotype was found a few times. This sequence joins TRBV5-1 and TRBJ2-2; D remains ambiguous. The CDR3 contains 16 residues. Germline values: CDR1 SGHRS, CDR2 YFSETQ. Trimming stripped 4 bases from V and 0 bases from J, with 13 bases between. The CDR3 nucleotides are TGCGCCAGCAGCGCCCGCACTGGGACGAACACCGGGGAGCTGTTTTTT. Translating gives CASSARTGTNTGELFF.

The CDR3 sequence is CAISDRERATNEQFF. The CDR3 DNA sequence: TGTGCCATCAGTGATCGCGAGAGGGCAACCAATGAGCAGTTCTTC. The rearrangement uses TRBV10-3 and TRBJ2-1; D is perhaps TRBD2 (5 bases). The CDR3 runs to 15 residues. Germline loops: CDR1 ENHRY, CDR2 SYGVKD. The V end lost 3 bases, the J end lost 6 bases, and 15 bases lay between the germline ends.

V usage is TRBV20-1 and J usage is TRBJ2-1, with D possibly called TRBD1 or TRBD2 (5 bases each). This CDR3 is built from 15 residues. Germline V gene data show CDR1 as DFQATT and CDR2 as SNEGSKA (reference sequence). In nucleotides, the CDR3 is TGCAGCGCTGCCGGGGCTAGCTTTTCCTACAATGAGCAGTTCTTC. This codes for CSAAGASFSYNEQFF.

Concerning this clonotype: This sequence may be a read error, since a much larger clone differs from it by one base. This sequence joins TRBV6-5 and TRBJ2-5, with no clear D. The germline CDR1 and CDR2 sequences are MNHEY and SVGAGI. The CDR3 extends over 15 amino acids. The DNA for the CDR3 is TGTGTCAGCAGCCCTACGGGCAGGACCCAAGAGACCCAGTACTTC. The encoded protein is CVSSPTGRTQETQYF.

Details on this clonotype: One end of the junction varies from germline; a read error may be responsible. The chain is built from TRBV4-2 and TRBJ2-5; 8 positions agree with TRBD2. This CDR3 contains 17 residues. Germline values: CDR1 LGHNA, CDR2 YNFKEQ. The CDR3 is CAGSQTGTRNVPETQYF. The CDR3 DNA reads TGTGCCGGCAGCCAAACAGGGACTAGGAATGTCCCAGAGACCCAGTACTTC.

A word on this clonotype: With a much larger clone just one base away, this may be a read error. The chain is built from TRBV4-1 and TRBJ2-1; 13 nucleotides agree with TRBD2. Per germline, CDR1 MGHRA and CDR2 YSYEKL. The CDR3 has 18 amino acids. The CDR3 is CASSSRTSGSISYNEQIF. Here the CDR3 DNA reads TGCGCCAGCAGCTCTCGGACTAGCGGGAGTATCTCCTACAATGAGCAGATCTTC.

On this clonotype: The junction shows a germline mismatch at one end, possibly a read error. The genes are TRBV11-2 and TRBJ2-2; 9 positions match TRBD1. The CDR3 covers 16 residues. The V gene's germline CDR1 is SGHAT and CDR2 FQNNGV. The CDR3 coding sequence is TGTGCCAGCAGACCGACCGGGACAGGGTCTACCGGGGAGCTGTCTTTT. Its translation: CASRPTGTGSTGELSF. Complete variable domain (other parts from reference TRBV11-2 and TRBJ2-2): EAGVAQSPRYKIIEKRQSVAFWCNPISGHATLYWYQQILGQGPKLLIQFQNNGVVDDSQLPKDRFSAERLKGVDSTLKIQPAKLEDSAVYLCASRPTGTGSTGELSFGEGSRLTVL.

Remarks on this clonotype: A much larger clone lies a single base off, so this may be a read error. The chain joins TRBV4-1 to TRBJ2-1; 7 bases are a match to TRBD2. Germline CDR1 is MGHRA and CDR2 is YSYEKL. The CDR3 runs 12 residues. The CDR3 bases are TGCGCCAACAGCCAAGTGGCGGGAGTGAAGTTCTTC. This translates into CANSQVAGVKFF.